This record concerns one TCR beta chain sequence. Its antigen is currently unknown. In the PCR, 60 Vbeta and 13 Jbeta primers were used. TCRdb's table, derived via immunoSEQ multiplex PCR, lists solely in-frame clones and lacks some. The sample lists about 190,000 clones; about three quarters were seen once. Though nominally healthy at sampling, donors likely had unrecorded immune exposures. The sample is drawn from a study of cytomegalovirus exposure and HLA in healthy donors. The V gene lost 1 base and the J gene lost 4 bases, with 11 bases spanning the gap. CDR3 length equals 15 residues. Germline lookup yields CDR1 KGHSH and CDR2 LQKENI. Study conclusions and caveats: Immune exposure information comprised only CMV serostatus.

The gene calls are TRBV18 and TRBJ2-1, with D maybe TRBD2 (5 bases). Material for sequencing was PBMCs. The clonotype originates from a woman aged 25 to 39 in good health and CMV-seropositive. The CDR3 DNA reads TGTGCCAGCTCACCACTAGAGACTATATACAATGAGCAGTTCTTC. This sequence encodes CASSPLETIYNEQFF.